This section outlines one TCR beta chain sequence together with its context. Its antigen remains unidentified. Per-nucleotide qualities are absent, and no much larger clonotype sits a single base away. The data were taken from a study of CD8 T cells in Susac syndrome (dated 2019 in TCRdb). Background on the whole study: Repertoire sequencing was used to test whether CD8+ T cell activation and differentiation in Susac syndrome was antigen driven.

General study outcomes and caveats: The study acknowledged that relatively few individuals were included in the TCR sequencing and HLA analysis.

RNA was extracted using the RNeasy kit, and about 0.45 to 1 ug of the RNA was reverse transcribed with random hexamers. The immunoSEQ multiplex PCR assay, which covers 54 Vbeta and 13 Jbeta segments, was used to amplify TCR beta CDR3 regions. PCR amplification bias was corrected using a synthetic template baseline for primer optimization and computational correction. Processing in the source paper ran as follows. Reads were assigned to V, D and J genes according to IMGT and analyzed in immunoSEQ Analyzer, with only productive sequences retained. Clonality was calculated as one minus the Shannon entropy normalized by log2 of the number of productive unique sequences. For each patient and control, public and private clones were evaluated within the 100 most prevalent clones. Susac-specific clones were defined as absent from healthy and MS cohorts, about 1,100 published viral clones and other ImmuneACCESS disease sequences. TCRdb ran its own pipeline on the public reads, namely fastp trimming at Q25 and MiXCR clone calling, and kept in-frame beta chains. All rows with the same CDR3 protein become a single entry with the most common DNA and genes. The V and J calls, along with clone size, are taken from TCRdb and not from the paper's own processing. A total of a few hundred thousand distinct CDR3 sequences appear in this sample, roughly 95% of them only once. Of the sample, around 0.07% is held by the ten largest clones.

Peripheral blood CD8+ and CD4+ T cells from healthy donors, Susac syndrome patients and multiple sclerosis patients were profiled using high-throughput TCR beta sequencing. The multiple sclerosis controls were treatment-naive patients whose relapsing-remitting disease, either stable or active, fulfilled the revised McDonald criteria. Bulk CD8+ and CD4+ T cells were purified by magnetic negative isolation, whereas CD8+ TEMRA cells were enriched by FACS. Blood was drawn into EDTA tubes, processed within 24 hours, and PBMCs were isolated by density gradient centrifugation. PBMCs intended for TCR sequencing were frozen in liquid nitrogen and were later thawed in a 37 degrees C water bath. The sorted or isolated CD4+, CD8+ and CD8+ TEMRA cells had a purity of 90% or higher. Trimming takes 1 base off V and 4 bases off J; junction bases not matched to a gene: 5. The germline V gene provides CDR1 SNHLY and CDR2 FYNNEI. The cysteine opens and the phenylalanine closes a CDR3 of 16 amino acids. Left in the record is the CDR3 DNA by itself, 48 bases read in frame from the first base.

The receptor chain draws on TRBV2 and TRBJ2-1; 9 of the junction bases match TRBD2. The TCR was taken from a human donor with multiple sclerosis. The material sequenced was CD4+ T cells from PBMCs. The CDR3: CASSEVRLAVYNEQFF. The bases read TGTGCCAGCAGTGAAGTCCGACTAGCGGTATACAATGAGCAGTTCTTC.